The clone carrying this TCR beta chain showed up just a few times. This specimen comes from a study of T-cell memory formation after mild COVID-19. The overall study: The two donors had largely donor-specific TCR clusters.

The CDR3 extends over 12 amino acids. The germline CDR1 and CDR2 sequences are ENHRY and SYGVKD. The V gene lost 6 bases and the J gene lost 3 bases, with 7 bases spanning the gap. In TCRdb, the 5' RACE reads were re-called with MiXCR into one record per CDR3 protein. The repertoire has under 350,000 distinct CDR3 sequences, 15% to 20% of them found once; the top ten carry over 20%. The V call is TRBV10-3, the J call TRBJ2-3; D remains ambiguous. Sequencing was performed on PBMCs or a T cell subset sorted from them (not recorded which). The source of this sequence is a man younger than 35 who had mild COVID-19 (a few samples of this study predate the infection). Cell type and time point are not known. CDR3 sequence reads: CAISGSTDTQYF. The DNA of the CDR3 is TGTGCCATCAGCGGCAGTACAGATACGCAGTATTTT.